This is a list of T cell receptor beta chains from one sample in a study of blood T cell repertoires in COVID-19. TCRdb keeps only in-frame clones here, not all; method: immunoSEQ multiplex PCR. In the table there are fewer than 55,000 clones, 82% of which are singletons. The specimen was peripheral blood. These receptors all stem from a human donor with acute or convalescent COVID-19. The donor label of this sample is uncertain. Both conserved end residues are part of each CDR3. The D gene is left open where the match is weak. For some rows the clone size is stated as once, few or many, or as a class when expanded; others skip it.

V gene	J gene	clone size	D gene	CDR3 DNA	CDR3 protein
TRBV7-6	TRBJ2-3	.	TRBD2	TGTGCCAGCAGCCGGACTAGCGGGAGAGCAGATACGCAGTATTTT	CASSRTSGRADTQYF
TRBV28	TRBJ2-1	.	TRBD2	TGTGCCAGCCGGACTAGCGGGGGGGCGAGGAATGAGCAGTTCTTC	CASRTSGGARNEQFF
TRBV7-9	TRBJ1-4	once	TRBD1	TGTGCCAGCAGCTTACAGGGGGCGAGGCTGTTTTTT	CASSLQGARLFF
TRBV4-3	TRBJ2-7	.	TRBD1	TGCGCCAGCAGCCAAGAGTACGGGACAGGGTTGAAAACCTACGAGCAGTACTTC	CASSQEYGTGLKTYEQYF
TRBV30	TRBJ2-7	.	.	TGTGCCTGGAGTAAGACTGAGGCCCTCTACGAGCAGTACTTC	CAWSKTEALYEQYF
TRBV10-3	TRBJ2-3	.	.	TGTGCCATCAGTGAGGTCGGAGGGACCCGAAGCACAGATACGCAGTATTTT	CAISEVGGTRSTDTQYF
TRBV7-6	TRBJ1-2	.	TRBD1	TGTGCCAGCAGCTTAGGAGACAGGGAAGACTATGGCTACACCTTC	CASSLGDREDYGYTF
TRBV9	TRBJ2-3	.	TRBD1	TGTGCCAGCAGCGACAGACAGGGGCCAGATACGCAGTATTTT	CASSDRQGPDTQYF
TRBV4-3	TRBJ1-5	.	.	TGCGCCAGCAGCCAAGATCTGGCAGGGGATCAGCCCCAGCATTTT	CASSQDLAGDQPQHF
TRBV2	TRBJ2-2	.	.	TGTGCCAGCAGTGGGGGACATCCCAACACCGGGGAGCTGTTTTTT	CASSGGHPNTGELFF
TRBV6-5	TRBJ1-5	.	.	TGTGCCAGCAGTACCTCCCGGGGGATTAATCAGCCCCAGCATTTT	CASSTSRGINQPQHF
TRBV12-3/TRBV12-4	TRBJ1-1	.	TRBD1	TGTGCCAGCAGTTTAATCGACAGGGTTCAAGCTTTCTTT	CASSLIDRVQAFF
TRBV27	TRBJ1-1	.	.	TGTGCCAGCAGTTTGGGGCGAGACCTTGAAGCTTTCTTT	CASSLGRDLEAFF
TRBV19	TRBJ1-2	.	.	TGTGCCAGTAGTCCTTACGGGCAGGGTGGCGGAAACTATGGCTACACCTTC	CASSPYGQGGGNYGYTF
TRBV14	TRBJ2-3	.	.	TGTGCCAGCAGCCCCGGACTTGTAATCAATACGCAGTATTTT	CASSPGLVINTQYF
TRBV5-6	TRBJ1-4	.	TRBD1	TGTGCCAGCAGCCCTGGACAGGGGGCCACCGTTTTGTTTTTT	CASSPGQGATVLFF
TRBV5-6	TRBJ1-5	.	.	TGTGCCAGCAGCTTGGCTGCGACAGGCAATCAGCCCCAGCATTTT	CASSLAATGNQPQHF
TRBV7-9	TRBJ1-2	once	TRBD1	TGTGCCAGCAGCCCAGGACAGGGGGCTTGGGACTATGGCTACACCTTC	CASSPGQGAWDYGYTF
TRBV30	TRBJ2-3	.	.	TGTGCCTGGGGCAGCGAGGTCACAGATACGCAGTATTTT	CAWGSEVTDTQYF
TRBV30	TRBJ1-1	.	.	TGTGCCTGGAGTACCCCCTTGCGGGCGAACACTGAAGCTTTCTTT	CAWSTPLRANTEAFF
TRBV29-1	TRBJ2-1	.	TRBD2	TGCAGCGTTGAACTTACGGGGGGGACAGAGCAGTTCTTC	CSVELTGGTEQFF
TRBV13	TRBJ1-2	.	TRBD1	TGTGCCAGCAGCCCCTATCAACAGGGGGCAGGGAACTATGGCTACACCTTC	CASSPYQQGAGNYGYTF
TRBV28	TRBJ2-7	.	TRBD1	TGTGCCAGCAGGCCCCAGGGGGTTGCGTCCTACGAGCAGTACTTC	CASRPQGVASYEQYF
TRBV6-1	TRBJ2-5	.	TRBD2	TGTGCCGGTAGCGGGAGGGCGGAAGAGACCCAGTACTTC	CAGSGRAEETQYF
TRBV5-1	TRBJ2-2	.	.	TGCGCCAGCAGCCGACCTGACAGAGACACCGGGGAGCTGTTTTTT	CASSRPDRDTGELFF
TRBV5-1	TRBJ1-1	.	TRBD1	TGCGCCAGCAGCTCAACAGGGGATCTGAACACTGAAGCTTTCTTT	CASSSTGDLNTEAFF
TRBV11-3	TRBJ1-3	.	.	TGTGCCAGCAGCTTAGACAGGGCTGCTGGAAACACCATATATTTT	CASSLDRAAGNTIYF
TRBV6-2/TRBV6-3	TRBJ1-1	.	.	TGTGCCAGCAGTTACTCCACGCAAGGTTACGAGGTGATGAACACTGAAGCTTTCTTT	CASSYSTQGYEVMNTEAFF
TRBV6-5	TRBJ1-4	.	.	TGTGCCAGCAGTTACTCAGTTGGTAGGGGCGAAAAACTGTTTTTT	CASSYSVGRGEKLFF
TRBV6-2/TRBV6-3	TRBJ1-2	.	TRBD1	TGTGCCAGCAGTTACCGGACAGGTGAGGGCTACACCTTC	CASSYRTGEGYTF
TRBV7-2	TRBJ2-5	.	TRBD1	TGTGCCAGCAGCCCTCAACAGGGGGACCAAGAGACCCAGTACTTC	CASSPQQGDQETQYF
TRBV6-4	TRBJ2-2	.	.	TGTGCCACCCGCAGTGGGGGCGACACCGGGGAGCTGTTTTTT	CATRSGGDTGELFF
TRBV5-4	TRBJ2-7	.	TRBD2	TGTGCCAGCAGCTCCATAGAGCGGGATACAGGAGAGCAGTACTTC	CASSSIERDTGEQYF
TRBV24-1	TRBJ2-2	once	.	TGTGCCACCGAGATGGGGGGAAGCACCGGGGAGCTGTTTTTT	CATEMGGSTGELFF
TRBV24-1	TRBJ1-2	.	.	TGTGCCACCAGTGATTTCGACAGGACTAACTATGGCTACACCTTC	CATSDFDRTNYGYTF
TRBV28	TRBJ1-1	.	TRBD1	TGTGCCAGCAGTTTGGACAGGGTCGCTTTCTTT	CASSLDRVAFF
TRBV28	TRBJ1-2	.	TRBD1	TGTGCCAGCAGATCTTTCTCCGGGACAGTTCCCTATGGCTACACCTTC	CASRSFSGTVPYGYTF
TRBV7-2	TRBJ2-7	.	.	TGTGCCAGCAGCCCGGACTTAAATTCCTACGAGCAGTACTTC	CASSPDLNSYEQYF
TRBV10-3	TRBJ1-2	.	.	TGTGCCACCAAAGAATCGAGTAATATGGGGGGAAGGCGTCCTGGCTACACCTTC	CATKESSNMGGRRPGYTF
TRBV7-9	TRBJ2-5	once	TRBD2	TGTGCCACGCGGGAGGGCGGCGTGGAGACCCAGTACTTC	CATREGGVETQYF
TRBV28	TRBJ2-1	.	.	TGTGCCAGCACAGCGCCTAGCTCCTACAATGAGCAGTTCTTC	CASTAPSSYNEQFF
TRBV29-1	TRBJ2-7	.	.	TGCAGCGTTCGTACGGTATCCTACGAGCAGTACTTC	CSVRTVSYEQYF
TRBV29-1	TRBJ1-2	.	.	TGCAGCGTTGAAGGGGGCACGGATAATGGCTACACCTTC	CSVEGGTDNGYTF
TRBV7-9	TRBJ2-3	.	.	TGTGCCAGCAGCCCCACCGGACAGTCCACAGATAGGGGGTTAGATACGCAGTATTTT	CASSPTGQSTDRGLDTQYF
TRBV28	TRBJ2-6	.	.	TGTGCCAGCAGTTGGGGAGCTGGGGCCAACGTCCTGACTTTC	CASSWGAGANVLTF
TRBV28	TRBJ2-3	.	.	TGTGCCAGCAGCCAGGACTCCCCCACGCAGTATTTT	CASSQDSPTQYF
TRBV15	TRBJ1-5	.	TRBD1	TGTGCCACCAGTCATATGACAGGGTTTCGTCAGCCCCAGCATTTT	CATSHMTGFRQPQHF
TRBV4-3	TRBJ1-5	.	TRBD1	TGCGCCAGCAGCCAAAGCTTTCAAACGACAGGGCCCCTCCGCAATCAGCCCCAGCATTTT	CASSQSFQTTGPLRNQPQHF
TRBV27	TRBJ1-6	.	TRBD1	TGTGCCAGCAAACAGGGGCCACCTAATTCACCCCTCCACTTT	CASKQGPPNSPLHF
TRBV5-1	TRBJ1-1	few	.	TGCGCCAGCAGCCCTGTCGGTAACACTGAAGCTTTCTTT	CASSPVGNTEAFF
TRBV30	TRBJ1-2	.	TRBD1	TGTGCCTGGACCGGGACAGGGGTCTATGGCTACACCTTC	CAWTGTGVYGYTF
TRBV20-1	TRBJ2-1	.	.	TGCAGTGCTAGTAGGAGTGCCTACAATGAGCAGTTCTTC	CSASRSAYNEQFF
TRBV25-1	TRBJ1-2	.	.	TGTGCCATCCAGAGACTGCGTCCGAGCTATGGCTACACCTTC	CAIQRLRPSYGYTF
TRBV6-6	TRBJ1-5	few	TRBD1	TGTGCCAGCAGTTCCCTGACAGGGAATGGCAATCAGCCCCAGCATTTT	CASSSLTGNGNQPQHF
TRBV4-2	TRBJ1-3	.	.	TGTGCCAGCAGCCAAGAAATTCAGGGTAGGGCTGGAAACACCATATATTTT	CASSQEIQGRAGNTIYF
TRBV29-1	TRBJ2-1	.	TRBD2	TGCAGCGTCGGGACTAGCAATGAGCAGTTCTTC	CSVGTSNEQFF